The entry below gives a single T cell receptor beta chain sequence along with its context. Its antigen is still unknown. Germline values: CDR1 SEHNR, CDR2 FQNEAQ (reference sequence). V lost 5 bases and J 12 bases, leaving 17 bases between the germline ends. This CDR3 is 13 amino acids long. The sample belongs to a study of OX40 agonist ivuxolimab in advanced cancers. Study-level information: The group had a mean age of roughly 65 years, ranged from roughly 20 to 79, and was 82.7% male.

Measured with immunoSEQ multiplex PCR; TCRdb has only the in-frame clones, and not every one. The sample contains around 70,000 clones, roughly 87% of which appear only once. Whole-study findings and limits: Mean expanded clone counts were higher in CD8+ than CD4+ T cells. Those patients achieving a partial response at 0.1-3.0 mg/kg showed among the lowest clonal expansion.

This receptor was taken from an adult with an advanced solid tumor such as melanoma, head and neck, liver or kidney cancer. The source material was CD4+ or CD8+ T cells sorted from blood, sampled in a trial of the OX40 agonist ivuxolimab. The J gene is TRBJ2-1, the V gene TRBV7-9, with D maybe TRBD2 (6 bases). The CDR3 DNA follows: TGTGCCAGCAGCCACCCCTCGGGGGTTGTGCAGTTCTTC. Translating gives CASSHPSGVVQFF.